This T cell receptor (beta chain) was profiled in a study of cytomegalovirus exposure and HLA in healthy donors. Study conclusions and caveats: Investigators reported over 150 TCR beta chains as tied to cytomegalovirus.

V was clipped by 0 bases and J by 6 bases; unmatched bases: 19. The germline V gene has CDR1 MGHRA and CDR2 YSYEKL. This CDR3 is built from 21 residues. The validation cohort, a group of more than 100 subjects, included the donors and was separate from the approximately 660-subject first cohort. Sequencing was performed with immunoSEQ multiplex PCR; in TCRdb, only in-frame clones are kept and a portion is missing. The sample lists about 190,000 clones, roughly 88% seen once, with 1.4% to 1.5% in the top ten. The table lists this clone with a count of one. Its antigen is currently unknown. The receptor's source is a woman in her late teens or twenties in good health and CMV-seronegative. Specimen: PBMCs. The chain links TRBV4-1 to TRBJ1-4; 10 nucleotides match TRBD1. The CDR3 spells CASSQDRGLGQGRSGDEKLFF. CDR3 bases: TGCGCCAGCAGCCAAGATAGAGGTCTGGGACAGGGGCGAAGCGGGGATGAAAAACTGTTTTTT.